The entry below describes one T cell receptor (beta chain). Assay used: immunoSEQ multiplex PCR; TCRdb lists only in-frame clones, some missing. The sample carries about 230,000 clones, roughly four fifths recorded once. The data derive from a study of blood T cell repertoires in COVID-19. Study details: Specimens from acute and convalescent COVID-19 originated in the United States, Italy and Spain. The cDNA or gDNA used as material had been derived from T cells, B-cell-depleted T cells, or PBMCs.

V lost 10 bases to trimming and J lost 8 bases, with 20 bases between them. Germline V gene sequence: CDR1 MGHRA, CDR2 YSYEKL. CDR3 length: 14 residues. Sample: peripheral blood. The chain employs TRBV4-1 and TRBJ1-4, with unresolved D. The TCR was taken from a woman aged 50 to 60 with acute or convalescent COVID-19. The CDR3 region has the DNA TGCGCCACCGCGAATGGCGCGGCGGGGGAAAAACTGTTTTTT. It translates to CATANGAAGEKLFF.